These 5 T cell receptor beta chains came from one sample sequenced in a study of control samples from healthy donors and cancer patients. This table comes from immunoSEQ multiplex PCR, and its TCRdb copy is limited to in-frame clones, with some not included. The sample consists of 130,000 to 150,000 clones, about 89% of them appearing once. Sequencing was performed on blood. Receptors were obtained from a man younger than 45 in good health.

This clone came up a few times. The chain has TRBV5-1 and TRBJ2-1; D call uncertain. Germline lookup yields CDR1 SGHRS and CDR2 YFSETQ. This CDR3 comprises 15 residues. The V end was cut by 2 bases, the J end by 0 bases, with 9 bases between. This CDR3 reads CASSFEVTSYNEQFF. In nucleotides, the CDR3 is TGCGCCAGCAGCTTTGAGGTTACCTCCTACAATGAGCAGTTCTTC.

The V call is TRBV6-5, the J call TRBJ2-1; TRBD2 matches at 13 bases. V was pared by 0 bases and J by 4 bases, with 0 bases of the junction left unmatched. The V gene's germline CDR1 is MNHEY and CDR2 SVGAGI. This CDR3 comprises 16 residues. Written as DNA, the CDR3 is TGTGCCAGCAGTTACTCACTAGCGGGGGGGTACAATGAGCAGTTCTTC. As protein: CASSYSLAGGYNEQFF.

The CDR3 nucleotides are TGTGCCAGCAGCAACGATGGGGGGAGGAGCACAGATACGCAGTATTTT. This sequence encodes CASSNDGGRSTDTQYF. The J gene is TRBJ2-3, the V gene TRBV7-9; D is possibly TRBD2 (6 bases). This CDR3 has 16 amino acids. The V gene lost 5 bases and the J gene lost 0 bases, with 15 bases spanning the gap. Germline-derived CDR1 and CDR2 are SEHNR and FQNEAQ (reference sequence).

This chain uses TRBV7-9 with TRBJ1-4, with 8 positions matching TRBD1. There are 13 residues in the CDR3. The germline V gene has CDR1 SEHNR and CDR2 FQNEAQ (reference sequence). The V and J ends lost 8 bases and 7 bases, in that order; junction bases with no gene match: 6. The CDR3 sequence: CASAGGFGEKLFF. CDR3 coding DNA: TGTGCCAGCGCAGGGGGCTTCGGTGAAAAACTGTTTTTT.

This chain uses TRBV12-5 with TRBJ2-1; no reliable D call. CDR3 length: 14 residues. CDR1 and CDR2 from the germline V gene are LGHNT and FRNRAP. V was cut by 1 base and J by 4 bases, with 8 bases left in between. CDR3 sequence: CASGLGIGYNEQFF. The CDR3 nucleotides read TGTGCTAGTGGTTTGGGGATCGGTTACAATGAGCAGTTCTTC.